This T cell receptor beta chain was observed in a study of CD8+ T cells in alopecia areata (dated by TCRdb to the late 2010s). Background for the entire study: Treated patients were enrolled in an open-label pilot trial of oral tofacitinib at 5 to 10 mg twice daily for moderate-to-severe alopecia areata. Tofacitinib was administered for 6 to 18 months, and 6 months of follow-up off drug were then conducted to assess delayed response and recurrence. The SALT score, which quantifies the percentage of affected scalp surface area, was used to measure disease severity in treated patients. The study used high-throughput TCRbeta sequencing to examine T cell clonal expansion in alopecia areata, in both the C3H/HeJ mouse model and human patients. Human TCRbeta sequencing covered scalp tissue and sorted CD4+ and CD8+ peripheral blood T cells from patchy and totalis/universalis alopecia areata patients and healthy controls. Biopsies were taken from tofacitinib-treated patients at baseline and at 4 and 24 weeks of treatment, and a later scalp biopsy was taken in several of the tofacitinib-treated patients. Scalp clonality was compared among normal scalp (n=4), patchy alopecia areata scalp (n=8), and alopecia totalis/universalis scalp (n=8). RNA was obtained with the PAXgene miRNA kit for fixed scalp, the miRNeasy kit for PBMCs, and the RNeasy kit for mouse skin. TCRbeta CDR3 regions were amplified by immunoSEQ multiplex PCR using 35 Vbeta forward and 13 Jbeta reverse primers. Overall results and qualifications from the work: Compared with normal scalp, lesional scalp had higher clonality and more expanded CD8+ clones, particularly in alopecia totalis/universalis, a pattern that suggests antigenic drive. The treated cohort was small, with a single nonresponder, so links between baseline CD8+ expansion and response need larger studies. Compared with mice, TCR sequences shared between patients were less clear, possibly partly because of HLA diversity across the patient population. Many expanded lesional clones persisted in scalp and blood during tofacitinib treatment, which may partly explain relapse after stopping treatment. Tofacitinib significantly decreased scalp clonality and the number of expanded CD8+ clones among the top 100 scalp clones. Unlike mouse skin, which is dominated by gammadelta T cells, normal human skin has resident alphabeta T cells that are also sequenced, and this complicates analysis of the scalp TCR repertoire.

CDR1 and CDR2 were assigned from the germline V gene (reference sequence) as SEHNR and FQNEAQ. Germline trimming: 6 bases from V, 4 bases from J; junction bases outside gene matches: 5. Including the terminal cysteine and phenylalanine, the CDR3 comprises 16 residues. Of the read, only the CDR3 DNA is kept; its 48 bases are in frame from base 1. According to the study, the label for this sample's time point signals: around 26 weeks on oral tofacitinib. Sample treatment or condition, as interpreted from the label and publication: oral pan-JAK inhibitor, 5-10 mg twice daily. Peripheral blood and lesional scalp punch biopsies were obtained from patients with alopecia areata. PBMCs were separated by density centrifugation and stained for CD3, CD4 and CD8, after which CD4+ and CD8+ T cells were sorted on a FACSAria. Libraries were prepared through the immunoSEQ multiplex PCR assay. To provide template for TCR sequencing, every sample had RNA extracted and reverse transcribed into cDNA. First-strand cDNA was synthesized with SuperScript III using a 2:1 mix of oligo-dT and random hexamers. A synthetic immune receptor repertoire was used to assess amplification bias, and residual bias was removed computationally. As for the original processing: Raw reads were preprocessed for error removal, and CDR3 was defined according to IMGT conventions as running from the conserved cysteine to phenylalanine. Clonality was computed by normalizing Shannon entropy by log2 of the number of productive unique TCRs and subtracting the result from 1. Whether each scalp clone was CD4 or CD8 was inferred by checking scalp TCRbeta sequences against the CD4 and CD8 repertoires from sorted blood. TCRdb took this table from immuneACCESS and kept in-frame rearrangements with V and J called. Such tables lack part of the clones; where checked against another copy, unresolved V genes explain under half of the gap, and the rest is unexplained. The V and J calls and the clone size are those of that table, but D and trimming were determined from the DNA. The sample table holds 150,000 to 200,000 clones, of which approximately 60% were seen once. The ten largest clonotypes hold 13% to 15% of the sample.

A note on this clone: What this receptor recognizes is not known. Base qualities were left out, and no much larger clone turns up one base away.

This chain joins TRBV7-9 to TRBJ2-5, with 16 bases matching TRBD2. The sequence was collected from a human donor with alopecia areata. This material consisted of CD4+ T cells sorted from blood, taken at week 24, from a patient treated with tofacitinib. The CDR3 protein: CASRGLAGGLSETQYF. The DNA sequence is TGTGCCAGCAGGGGACTAGCGGGGGGGCTCTCAGAGACCCAGTACTTC.